The 23 T cell receptor beta chains below all came from one sample that was sequenced in a study of T-cell reconstitution after alpha-beta-depleted transplantation in children. Molecular barcoding with unique molecular identifiers was used for the TCRbeta library. MiXCR, applied by TCRdb to the PCR reads, yields one record per CDR3 protein. This sample carries 100,000 to 120,000 distinct CDR3 sequences, around 6.4% of them seen once, and the ten largest clones take roughly 25%. The sample in question was PBMCs, mostly from graft donor cells, obtained 360 days after TCRalphabeta/CD19-depleted stem cell transplant. The receptors come from a male patient under 10 years old who had a stem cell transplant for acute lymphoblastic leukemia, so the T cells may come from the graft donor.

This chain connects TRBV15 to TRBJ1-2; no firm D call. The CDR3 extends over 15 amino acids. Germline V lookup: CDR1 LNHNV, CDR2 YYDKDF (reference sequence). Trimming took 1 base from V and 8 from J, leaving 17 bases between them. DNA for the CDR3: TGTGCCACCAGCAGAGCCGGACGAGCGGGCGGGGGCTACACCTTC. Translation: CATSRAGRAGGGYTF.

This clonotype was detected ten times or more. One end of the junction fails to match germline, which may point to a read error. The V gene is TRBV7-7, the J gene TRBJ2-7; 8 bases align to TRBD2. Germline CDR1 reads SSHAT; CDR2 reads FNYEAQ (reference sequence). The CDR3 has 18 residues. The CDR3 region has the DNA TGTGCTAGCAGCTTAGAGTTCAGGGGCGGGAGGTCGTCTAGCGAGCAGTACTTC. Protein: CASSLEFRGGRSSSEQYF.

This clonotype was observed at least ten times. The chain is built from TRBV24-1 and TRBJ2-2; no firm D call. Germline CDR1 reads KGHDR; CDR2 reads SFDVKD. The V end lost 7 bases, the J end lost 7 bases, and 12 bases lay between the germline ends. The CDR3 sequence is 13 residues long. CDR3 residues: CATRMGPFGELFF. The CDR3 DNA sequence: TGTGCCACCAGGATGGGTCCCTTCGGGGAGCTGTTTTTT.

The rearrangement joins TRBV4-3 to TRBJ2-7; possible D gene TRBD2, 7 bases. Germline V gene lookup returns CDR1 LGHNA and CDR2 YSLEER. The CDR3 sequence is 16 residues long. V lost 0 bases and J lost 7, with 19 bases in between. The CDR3 nucleotides read TGCGCCAGCAGCCAAGATTTTGTGGGGGGGCCCCAAGAGCAGTACTTC. Protein product: CASSQDFVGGPQEQYF.

This clonotype appeared a few times. This may be a read error: a much more frequent sequence differs by one nucleotide. The rearrangement uses TRBV12-3 or TRBV12-4 and TRBJ2-7; TRBD2 matches 7 bases. The CDR3 has 13 amino acids. The CDR3 coding sequence is TGTGCCGGCAGTTTTTGGGGGAGGGACGAGCAGTACTTC. It codes for CAGSFWGRDEQYF.

The chain couples TRBV18 to TRBJ2-7; 12 bases match TRBD1. Trimming at V came to 6 bases and at J to 5 bases, leaving 5 bases not matched to a gene. The CDR3 sequence is 14 residues long. The germline gives CDR1 KGHSH, CDR2 LQKENI. The CDR3, as DNA: TGTGCCAGCTCGGGGGACAGGGGGCTCCACGAGCAGTACTTC. This gives the protein CASSGDRGLHEQYF.

V gene TRBV10-3 combines with J gene TRBJ2-7; TRBD1 matches at 12 bases. CDR1 and CDR2 (germline): ENHRY, SYGVKD. V shed 6 bases and J 2 bases; nucleotides not matched to a gene: 11. The CDR3 is 17 residues long. CDR3 region: CAIRVGTGGAYPYEQYF. The DNA for the CDR3 is TGTGCCATCAGGGTGGGGACAGGGGGCGCGTATCCCTACGAGCAGTACTTC.

The chain is built from TRBV11-2 and TRBJ2-2; 9 positions agree with TRBD2. Germline lookup yields CDR1 SGHAT and CDR2 FQNNGV. This CDR3 is built from 16 residues. After removal of 8 bases from V and 4 bases from J, the junction contained 11 bases not matched to a gene. The CDR3 DNA sequence: TGTGCCAGCGGTAGACTAGCGGTATTTTTCACCGGGGAGCTGTTTTTT. This gives the protein CASGRLAVFFTGELFF.

The rearrangement uses TRBV4-1 and TRBJ2-3, with 8 bases lining up with TRBD2. The germline V gene encodes CDR1 MGHRA and CDR2 YSYEKL. V lost 3 bases, J lost 1 base, and 9 bases stayed unmatched. The CDR3 runs to 17 residues. The CDR3 region is CASSHVPVTSGTDTQYF. DNA for the CDR3: TGCGCCAGCAGCCACGTCCCTGTGACTAGCGGCACAGATACGCAGTATTTT.

This clonotype came up a few times. The chain joins TRBV10-3 to TRBJ1-5, with no clear D. The CDR3 sequence is 13 residues long. Germline V CDR1 and CDR2: ENHRY, SYGVKD. Trimming took off 6 bases at V and 4 bases at J, with 10 bases between the two ends. DNA of the CDR3: TGTGCCATCAGGGTCGATAAAAATCAGCCCCAGCATTTT. Translated, it gives CAIRVDKNQPQHF.

This clonotype was seen at least ten times. The V call is TRBV6-2 or TRBV6-3, the J call TRBJ2-7; tentatively, D is TRBD2 (5 bases). The CDR3 covers 13 residues. CDR1 and CDR2 from the germline V gene are MNHEY and SVGEGT. The V end lost 2 bases, the J end lost 3 bases, and 8 bases lay between the germline ends. In DNA, the CDR3 is TGTGCCAGCAGTTACGGGAGAGACTACGAGCAGTACTTC. This encodes CASSYGRDYEQYF.

This clonotype was recorded many times. This chain links TRBV5-1 with TRBJ2-7, with TRBD1 matching over 7 bases. Germline CDR1 is SGHRS and CDR2 is YFSETQ. There are 14 residues in the CDR3. V was clipped by 1 base and J by 2 bases; unmatched bases: 3. The DNA of the CDR3 is TGCGCCAGCAGCTTGACAGGGGCTACCTACGAGCAGTACTTC. It specifies CASSLTGATYEQYF.

This clonotype was counted ten times or more. The CDR3, as DNA: TGCAGCGTTGGGGGTTCGGGGCGCGGCTACACCTTC. Protein: CSVGGSGRGYTF. The chain uses TRBV29-1 and TRBJ1-2; D is possibly TRBD1 (5 bases). Germline loops: CDR1 SQVTM, CDR2 ANQGSEA. Deletions cut 4 bases from V and 8 bases from J, with 14 bases between. There are 12 residues in the CDR3.

This clonotype came up a few times. V gene TRBV6-1 combines with J gene TRBJ1-1; D is ambiguous. Germline V gives CDR1 MNHNS, CDR2 SASEGT. This CDR3 has 11 residues. V was shortened by 3 bases and J by 3 bases, with 2 bases between the two germline ends. CDR3 region: CASSDYTEAFF. CDR3 nucleotide sequence: TGTGCCAGCAGTGATTACACTGAAGCTTTCTTT.

The table lists this clonotype with many counts. The chain has TRBV11-2 and TRBJ2-2; TRBD2 aligns across 9 bases. The junction had 8 bases not matched to a gene; V was cut back by 5 bases and J by 7 bases. The CDR3 has 15 amino acids. Looked up from germline, CDR1 is SGHAT and CDR2 is FQNNGV. The CDR3 reads CASSQRLAGIGELFF. CDR3 sequence (DNA): TGTGCCAGCAGCCAAAGGCTAGCGGGGATCGGGGAGCTGTTTTTT.

V usage is TRBV7-8 and J usage is TRBJ2-7; TRBD2 agrees at 11 bases. Losses at the gene ends were 3 bases for V and 0 bases for J; bases not matched to a gene: 7. This CDR3 has 17 amino acids. Germline V CDR1 and CDR2: SGHVS, FQNEAQ. In nucleotides, the CDR3 is TGTGCCAGCAGCTTTCCCACTAGCGGGAGCCCCTCCTACGAGCAGTACTTC. Translation: CASSFPTSGSPSYEQYF.

In this sample, this clonotype turned up many times. V gene TRBV6-2 or TRBV6-3 combines with J gene TRBJ2-7; 10 bases map to TRBD1. Germline lookup yields CDR1 MNHEY and CDR2 SVGEGT. J gave up 4 bases and V 5 bases, and 5 bases lay outside the gene matches. The CDR3 has 14 residues. CDR3 DNA sequence: TGTGCCAGCAGTACGACAGGGGGCGAGTACGAGCAGTACTTC. Protein sequence: CASSTTGGEYEQYF.

The V call is TRBV4-2, the J call TRBJ2-3; D gene unclear. With 0 bases removed from V and 4 bases from J, the gap between germline ends came to 8 bases. CDR1 and CDR2 from the germline V gene are LGHNA and YNFKEQ. CDR3 size: 14 residues. Here the CDR3 DNA reads TGTGCCAGCAGCCAAGATAACATCCCAGATACGCAGTATTTT. Translating it yields CASSQDNIPDTQYF.

The sample holds many counts of this clonotype. The chain employs TRBV9 and TRBJ2-3, with D hard to call. V lost 0 bases, J lost 4 bases, and 12 bases lay in between. The CDR3 runs to 15 residues. The germline V gene encodes CDR1 SGDLS and CDR2 YYNGEE. CDR3 loop: CASSVAPRGSDTQYF. Here the CDR3 DNA reads TGTGCCAGCAGCGTAGCCCCCAGAGGTTCAGATACGCAGTATTTT.

This clonotype has ten or more counts. This chain connects TRBV6-2 or TRBV6-3 to TRBJ2-2; 13 nucleotides align to TRBD2. Germline CDR1 and CDR2: MNHEY and SVGEGT. The CDR3 runs to 16 residues. Losses at the gene ends were 6 bases for V and 1 base for J; bases not matched to a gene: 2. The CDR3 sequence: CASSRTSGGNTGELFF. For the CDR3, the DNA is TGTGCCAGCAGCCGGACTAGCGGGGGGAACACCGGGGAGCTGTTTTTT.

This clonotype occurred many times. V usage is TRBV4-3 and J usage is TRBJ2-1, with 9 bases fitting TRBD2. This CDR3 comprises 16 residues. Unmatched junction bases numbered 12, after V lost 4 bases and J lost 8 bases. Germline values: CDR1 LGHNA, CDR2 YSLEER. CDR3: CASSLKVAGGKDEQFF. CDR3 DNA: TGCGCCAGCAGCCTTAAGGTGGCGGGAGGGAAGGATGAGCAGTTCTTC.

This clonotype was recorded at least ten times. The chain couples TRBV28 to TRBJ2-7; 8 bases map to TRBD1. Germline V lookup: CDR1 MDHEN, CDR2 SYDVKM. CDR3 length: 14 residues. After removal of 1 base from V and 7 bases from J, the junction contained 6 bases not matched to a gene. The CDR3, as DNA: TGTGCCAGCAGTTTATCCGCGACAGGGGATGAGCAGTACTTC. Its translation: CASSLSATGDEQYF.

A few counts support this clonotype. The chain is built from TRBV4-3 and TRBJ1-2; D call uncertain. The length of the CDR3 is 15 residues. The germline V gene has CDR1 LGHNA and CDR2 YSLEER. V was shortened by 4 bases and J by 4 bases, with 16 bases between the two germline ends. DNA for the CDR3: TGCGCCAGCAGCCGCTCTACCATGGGCGGCTATGGCTACACCTTC. As protein: CASSRSTMGGYGYTF.